This TCR beta chain was documented in a study of blood T cell repertoires in COVID-19. Clones were read by immunoSEQ multiplex PCR, and TCRdb kept only the in-frame ones, dropping some. The repertoire holds over 95,000 clones, with around 84% as singletons. Germline trimming cut 2 bases from V and 2 bases from J; bases unmatched to any gene: 4. This CDR3 has 16 residues. CDR1 is SGHTA, CDR2 FQGNSA, per germline. Sequencing used peripheral blood. The chain employs TRBV7-2 and TRBJ2-1; TRBD2 matches 9 bases. The clonotype was recovered from a man aged 70 or older with active or convalescent COVID-19. The CDR3 loop is CASSLSSGGTYNEQFF. DNA of the CDR3: TGTGCCAGCAGCTTATCGAGCGGGGGGACCTACAATGAGCAGTTCTTC.